This T cell receptor beta chain was identified during a study of cytomegalovirus exposure and HLA in healthy donors. General study results and limits: Among TCR beta chains, those listed as cytomegalovirus-associated numbered approximately 150. 16,951 TCR beta sequences were associated with HLA alleles at 0.05 false discovery rate in a later analysis.

The PCR used 60 Vbeta and 13 Jbeta primers. Method: immunoSEQ multiplex PCR; TCRdb's copy keeps in-frame clones and lacks some. The repertoire holds roughly 200,000 clones, with less than 80% as singletons. V lost 1 base and J lost 10, with 14 bases in between. The CDR3 spans 14 residues. Germline V CDR1 and CDR2: LNHNV, YYDKDF (reference sequence). Turning to this clone: No antigen is known for it.

The chain links TRBV15 to TRBJ2-1; no definite D call. This TCR derives from a woman between 25 and 40 years old in good health and CMV-seropositive. The specimen sequenced was PBMCs. The CDR3 region is CATSRGGEIQEQFF. CDR3 nucleotide sequence: TGTGCCACCAGCAGAGGAGGTGAGATCCAGGAGCAGTTCTTC.